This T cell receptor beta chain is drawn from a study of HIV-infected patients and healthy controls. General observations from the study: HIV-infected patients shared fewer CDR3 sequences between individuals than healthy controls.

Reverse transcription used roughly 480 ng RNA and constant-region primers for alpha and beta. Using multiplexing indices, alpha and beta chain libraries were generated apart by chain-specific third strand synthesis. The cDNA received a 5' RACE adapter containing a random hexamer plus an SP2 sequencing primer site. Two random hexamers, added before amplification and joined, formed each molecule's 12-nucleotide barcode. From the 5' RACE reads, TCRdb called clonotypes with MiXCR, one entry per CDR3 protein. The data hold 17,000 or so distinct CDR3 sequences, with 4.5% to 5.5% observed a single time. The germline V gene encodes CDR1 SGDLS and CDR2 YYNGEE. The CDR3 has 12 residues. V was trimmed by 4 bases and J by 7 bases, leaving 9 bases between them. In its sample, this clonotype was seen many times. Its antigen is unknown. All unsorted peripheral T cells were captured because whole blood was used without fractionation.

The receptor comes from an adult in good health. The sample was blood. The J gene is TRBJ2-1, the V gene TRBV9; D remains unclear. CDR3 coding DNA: TGTGCCAGCAGCATAATGTGGAATGAGCAGTTCTTC. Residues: CASSIMWNEQFF.